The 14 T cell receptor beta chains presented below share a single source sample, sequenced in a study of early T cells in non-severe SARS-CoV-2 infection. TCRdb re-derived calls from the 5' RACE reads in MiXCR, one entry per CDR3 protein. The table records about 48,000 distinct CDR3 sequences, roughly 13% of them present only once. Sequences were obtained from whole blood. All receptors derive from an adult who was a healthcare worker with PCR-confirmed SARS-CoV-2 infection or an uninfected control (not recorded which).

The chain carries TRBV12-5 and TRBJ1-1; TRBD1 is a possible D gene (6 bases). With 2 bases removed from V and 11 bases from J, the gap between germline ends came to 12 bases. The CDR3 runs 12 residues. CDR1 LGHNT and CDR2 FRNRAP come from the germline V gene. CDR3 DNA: TGTGCTAGTGGTTTGTCACAGGGATCTGCTTTCTTT. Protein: CASGLSQGSAFF.

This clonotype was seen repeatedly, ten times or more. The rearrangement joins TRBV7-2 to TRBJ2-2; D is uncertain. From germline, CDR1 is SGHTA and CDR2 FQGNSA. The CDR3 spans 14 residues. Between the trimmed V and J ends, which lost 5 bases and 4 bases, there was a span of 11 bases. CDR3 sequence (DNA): TGTGCCAGCAGCACTGAACTCGGCACCGGGGAGCTGTTTTTT. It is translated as CASSTELGTGELFF.

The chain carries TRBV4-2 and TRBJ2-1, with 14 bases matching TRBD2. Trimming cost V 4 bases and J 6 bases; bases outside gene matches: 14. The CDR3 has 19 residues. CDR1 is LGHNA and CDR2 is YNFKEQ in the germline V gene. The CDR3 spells CASSRTPGLAGDRGNEQFF. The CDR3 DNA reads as TGTGCCAGCAGCCGAACCCCGGGACTAGCGGGAGATCGGGGCAATGAGCAGTTCTTC.

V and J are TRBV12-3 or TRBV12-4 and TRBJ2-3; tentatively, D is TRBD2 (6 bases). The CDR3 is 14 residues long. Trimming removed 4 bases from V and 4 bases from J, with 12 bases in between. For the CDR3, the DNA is TGTGCCAGCAGTTCGACCGGGACTGCAGATACGCAGTATTTT. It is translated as CASSSTGTADTQYF.

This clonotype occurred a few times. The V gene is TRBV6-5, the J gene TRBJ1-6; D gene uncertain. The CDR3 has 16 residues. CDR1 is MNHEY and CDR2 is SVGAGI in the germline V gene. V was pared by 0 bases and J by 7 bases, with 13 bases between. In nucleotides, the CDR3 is TGTGCCAGCAGTTACTCGAAAGGGCGGAGAAATTCACCCCTCCACTTT. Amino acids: CASSYSKGRRNSPLHF.

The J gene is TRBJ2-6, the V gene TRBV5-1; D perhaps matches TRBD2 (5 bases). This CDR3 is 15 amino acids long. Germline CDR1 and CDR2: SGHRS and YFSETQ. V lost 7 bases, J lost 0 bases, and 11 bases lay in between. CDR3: CASSSGNSGANVLTF. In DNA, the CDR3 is TGCGCCAGCTCCTCGGGGAACTCTGGGGCCAACGTCCTGACTTTC. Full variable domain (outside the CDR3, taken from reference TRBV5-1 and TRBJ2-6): KAGVTQTPRYLIKTRGQQVTLSCSPISGHRSVSWYQQTPGQGLQFLFEYFSETQRNKGNFPGRFSGRQFSNSRSEMNVSTLELGDSALYLCASSSGNSGANVLTFGAGSRLTVL.

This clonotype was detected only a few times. As DNA, the CDR3 is TGTGCCATCAGTGGGGTACGGGGCCTCTCCTACAATGAGCAGTTCTTC. This translates into CAISGVRGLSYNEQFF. This rearrangement joins TRBV10-3 to TRBJ2-1; TRBD1 or TRBD2 may be the D gene (5 bases each). V was cut by 4 bases and J by 0 bases, with 13 bases left in between. Germline values: CDR1 ENHRY, CDR2 SYGVKD. This CDR3 has 16 amino acids.

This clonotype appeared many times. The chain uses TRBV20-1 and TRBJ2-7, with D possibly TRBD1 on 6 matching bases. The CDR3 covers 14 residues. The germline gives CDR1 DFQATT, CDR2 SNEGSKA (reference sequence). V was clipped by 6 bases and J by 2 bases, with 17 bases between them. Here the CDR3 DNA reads TGCAGTGCATTCTTCCGGGACACTCCCTACGAGCAGTACTTC. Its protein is CSAFFRDTPYEQYF.

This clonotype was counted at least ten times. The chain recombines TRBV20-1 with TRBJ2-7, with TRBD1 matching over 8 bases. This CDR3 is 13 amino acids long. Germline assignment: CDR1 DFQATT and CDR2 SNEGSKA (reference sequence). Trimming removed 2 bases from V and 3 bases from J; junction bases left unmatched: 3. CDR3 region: CSARLGQGYEQYF. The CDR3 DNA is TGCAGTGCTAGACTTGGACAGGGCTACGAGCAGTACTTC.

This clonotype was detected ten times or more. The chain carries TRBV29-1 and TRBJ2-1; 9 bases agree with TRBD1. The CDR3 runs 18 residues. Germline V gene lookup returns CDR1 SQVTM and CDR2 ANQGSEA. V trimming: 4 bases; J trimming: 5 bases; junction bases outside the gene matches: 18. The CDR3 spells CSVVGDVGRTGVNNEQFF. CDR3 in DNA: TGCAGCGTTGTCGGTGACGTGGGCAGGACAGGGGTGAACAATGAGCAGTTCTTC.

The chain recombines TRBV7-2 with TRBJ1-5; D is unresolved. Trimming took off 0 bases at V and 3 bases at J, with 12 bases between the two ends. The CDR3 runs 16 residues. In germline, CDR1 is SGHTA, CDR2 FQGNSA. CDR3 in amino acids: CASSLARSDINQPQHF. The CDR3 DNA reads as TGTGCCAGCAGCTTAGCCCGGTCGGATATCAATCAGCCCCAGCATTTT.

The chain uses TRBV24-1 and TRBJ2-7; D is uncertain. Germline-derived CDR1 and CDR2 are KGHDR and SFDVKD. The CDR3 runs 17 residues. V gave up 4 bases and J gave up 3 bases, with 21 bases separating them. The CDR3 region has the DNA TGTGCCACCAGTGACACCTCCGTAGCCATCATCCACTACGAGCAGTACTTC. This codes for CATSDTSVAIIHYEQYF.

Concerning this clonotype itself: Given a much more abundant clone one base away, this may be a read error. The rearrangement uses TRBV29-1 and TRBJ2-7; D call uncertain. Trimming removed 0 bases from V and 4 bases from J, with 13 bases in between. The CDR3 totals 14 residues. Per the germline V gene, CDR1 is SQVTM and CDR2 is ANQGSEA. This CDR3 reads CSVEEIFQAYEQYF. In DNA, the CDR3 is TGCAGCGTTGAAGAGATCTTCCAAGCATACGAGCAGTACTTC.

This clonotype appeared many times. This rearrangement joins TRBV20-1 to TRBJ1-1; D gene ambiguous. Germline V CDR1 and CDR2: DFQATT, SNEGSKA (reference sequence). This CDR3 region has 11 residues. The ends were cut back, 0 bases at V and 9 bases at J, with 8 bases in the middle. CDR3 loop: CSARDTAKAFF. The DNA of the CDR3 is TGCAGTGCTAGAGATACAGCCAAAGCTTTCTTT.